The clone carrying this TCR beta chain was seen once. Its specificity is not known. At one boundary the junction diverges from the germline segment, which might be a read error. The source of the sample is a study of tumor-infiltrating lymphocytes in primary liver carcinoma. Study-wide points: Compared with tumor region pairs, tumor-adjacent and tumor-blood pairs overlapped less.

Taking about 18-32 mg of unsorted bulk tissue, the authors co-extracted RNA and DNA. The patients, who had chronic HBV infection, were treatment-naive (untreated). All of the tumor samples contained over 75% viable tumor cells. Starting material of roughly 0.45 ug total RNA yielded TCR beta cDNA via a constant-region primer. A slightly modified ARM-PCR protocol with three nested multiplex PCR rounds produced these TCR beta libraries. TCRdb re-called the multiplex PCR reads with MiXCR, one entry per CDR3 protein. The table records 95,000 to 100,000 distinct CDR3 sequences, around two thirds of them present only once. This sequence originates from a woman aged 60 to 75 with primary liver carcinoma and hepatitis B virus infection. The sample comprised liver tumor tissue from sampling region 2. This sample's subset: tumor region T2, inferior pole.

CDR3 in DNA: TGTGCCAGCAGTTTCGACGGTACCGGGGGGCTGTTTTTT. Its translation is CASSFDGTGGLFF. The rearrangement joins TRBV6-6 to TRBJ2-2; D is perhaps TRBD2 (6 bases). The CDR3 sequence is 13 residues long. Germline-derived CDR1 and CDR2 are MNHNY and SVGAGI (reference sequence).